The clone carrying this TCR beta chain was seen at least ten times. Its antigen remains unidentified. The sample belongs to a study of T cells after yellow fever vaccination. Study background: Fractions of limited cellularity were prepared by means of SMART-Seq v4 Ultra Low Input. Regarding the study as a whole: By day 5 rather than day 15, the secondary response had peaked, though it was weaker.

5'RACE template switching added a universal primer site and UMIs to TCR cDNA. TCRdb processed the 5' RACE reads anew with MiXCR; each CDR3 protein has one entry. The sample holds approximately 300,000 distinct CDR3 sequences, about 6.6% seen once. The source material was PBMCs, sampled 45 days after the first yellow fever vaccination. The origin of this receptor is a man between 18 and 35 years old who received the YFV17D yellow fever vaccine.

The CDR3 loop is CATSRDRGSYEQYV. The CDR3, as DNA: TGTGCCACCAGCAGAGATCGGGGAAGCTACGAGCAGTACGTC. This sequence joins TRBV15 and TRBJ2-7; D is perhaps TRBD2 (5 bases). The CDR3 sequence is 14 residues long. Trimming took 0 bases from V and 3 from J, leaving 9 bases between them. In germline, CDR1 is LNHNV, CDR2 YYDKDF (reference sequence).